These 31 T cell receptor beta chains came from one sample sequenced in a study of blood T cell repertoires in COVID-19 (TCRdb year 2020). The library was prepared using the immunoSEQ multiplex PCR assay. The table comes from immuneACCESS by way of TCRdb, which keeps in-frame sequences with V and J called. Part of the clones is missing from these tables; in studies checked, under half for an unresolved V gene and the rest for unknown reasons. The sample contains some 400,000 clones, around 87% of them found a single time. Approximately 1.2% of the sample lies in the top ten. The sample was PBMCs or T cells enriched from blood (not recorded which). These TCRs come from a man aged 25 to 40 who had recovered from COVID-19.

The chain links TRBV7-9 to TRBJ1-4; D might be TRBD1 (6 bases). Trimming removed 4 bases at V and 11 bases at J, with 14 bases between. CDR3 length: 13 residues. Germline V gene sequence: CDR1 SEHNR, CDR2 FQNEAQ (reference sequence). The CDR3 DNA follows: TGTGCCAGCAGCTCCCAGGGGAAGGGGAAACTGTTTTTT. Translating it yields CASSSQGKGKLFF.

The rearrangement links TRBV5-4 to TRBJ2-7; TRBD2 might be the D (6 bases). V was trimmed by 4 bases and J by 7 bases, leaving 12 bases between them. The CDR3 is made up of 12 amino acids. CDR1 is SGHNT, CDR2 YYREEE, per germline (reference sequence). The CDR3 DNA reads as TGTGCCAGCAGCCCAAAGGAGGGGGAGCAGTACTTC. It codes for CASSPKEGEQYF.

The chain links TRBV20-1 to TRBJ1-2; D unresolved. This CDR3 has 11 amino acids. Germline CDR1 and CDR2: DFQATT and SNEGSKA (reference sequence). Trimming stripped 3 bases from V and 4 bases from J, with 6 bases between. The CDR3 loop reads CSASTVYGYTF. The DNA of the CDR3 is TGCAGTGCTAGTACAGTCTATGGCTACACCTTC.

This clone has just a few counts. The rearrangement joins TRBV6-5 to TRBJ1-5; D not certain. Germline CDR1 is MNHEY and CDR2 is SVGAGI. The CDR3 covers 14 residues. V shed 7 bases and J shed 0 bases, with 10 bases lying between them. The CDR3 loop is CASIGAHSNQPQHF. DNA for the CDR3: TGTGCCAGCATCGGAGCCCATAGCAATCAGCCCCAGCATTTT.

The rearrangement links TRBV4-3 to TRBJ1-6, with D hard to call. Trimming took off 0 bases at V and 6 bases at J, with 12 bases between the two ends. This CDR3 is 16 amino acids long. Per the germline V gene, CDR1 is LGHNA and CDR2 is YSLEER. The DNA of the CDR3 is TGCGCCAGCAGCCAAGACTGGGGAGGGTCTAATTCACCCCTCCACTTT. Protein product: CASSQDWGGSNSPLHF.

This chain uses TRBV5-1 with TRBJ2-3; maybe TRBD2 (5 bases). CDR3 length equals 16 residues. Per the germline V gene, CDR1 is SGHRS and CDR2 is YFSETQ. The V end was cut by 0 bases, the J end by 0 bases, with 11 bases between. The CDR3 DNA follows: TGCGCCAGCAGCTTGGCTCTAGCACCTAGCACAGATACGCAGTATTTT. Protein product: CASSLALAPSTDTQYF.

V is TRBV19 and J is TRBJ1-6; D not certain. Trimming stripped 2 bases from V and 9 bases from J, with 8 bases between. The CDR3 sequence is 13 residues long. CDR1 and CDR2 from the germline V gene are LNHDA and SQIVND (reference sequence). The CDR3, as DNA: TGTGCCAGTAGTATAATATCCCTTTCACCCCTCCACTTT. Its translation: CASSIISLSPLHF.

The rearrangement joins TRBV18 to TRBJ2-2; 9 bases map to TRBD1. The ends lost 2 bases at V and 6 bases at J; junction bases unmatched: 4. The CDR3 has 15 amino acids. CDR1 and CDR2 from the germline V gene are KGHSH and LQKENI. The CDR3 DNA reads as TGTGCCAGCTCACCAAGGACAGGGGAGTCCGGGGAGCTGTTTTTT. This gives the protein CASSPRTGESGELFF.

V gene TRBV7-9 combines with J gene TRBJ1-4; possibly TRBD1 for D (5 bases). V dropped 1 base and J dropped 8 bases, with 14 bases sitting between them. Germline assignment: CDR1 SEHNR and CDR2 FQNEAQ (reference sequence). This CDR3 region has 15 residues. DNA for the CDR3: TGTGCCAGCAGCTTAGGGAACACCAAGGGGGAAAAACTGTTTTTT. This encodes CASSLGNTKGEKLFF. The full variable domain, with the rest looked up from reference TRBV7-9 and TRBJ1-4, is DTGVSQNPRHKITKRGQNVTFRCDPISEHNRLYWYRQTLGQGPEFLTYFQNEAQLEKSRLLSDRFSAERPKGSFSTLEIQRTEQGDSAMYLCASSLGNTKGEKLFFGSGTQLSVL.

The chain carries TRBV18 and TRBJ1-1, with TRBD1 matching over 11 bases. The CDR3 runs 14 residues. The germline CDR1 and CDR2 sequences are KGHSH and LQKENI. With 6 bases clipped from V and 6 bases from J, the junction kept 6 bases outside the gene matches. CDR3 loop: CASSQGQGGPEAFF. The CDR3, as DNA: TGTGCCAGCTCCCAGGGACAGGGGGGTCCTGAAGCTTTCTTT.

The chain employs TRBV6-5 and TRBJ1-2; 8 nucleotides line up with TRBD1. Unmatched junction bases numbered 10, after V lost 6 bases and J lost 4 bases. Germline assignment: CDR1 MNHEY and CDR2 SVGAGI. This CDR3 is built from 15 residues. The CDR3 DNA is TGTGCCAGCAGACCTGGACAGGGTCGAGGCTATGGCTACACCTTC. As protein: CASRPGQGRGYGYTF.

V and J are TRBV12-3 or TRBV12-4 and TRBJ2-1; TRBD1 might be the D (5 bases). The CDR3 runs to 12 residues. Between the trimmed V and J ends, which lost 7 bases and 8 bases, there was a span of 12 bases. In DNA, the CDR3 is TGTGCCAGCAAGCCAGGGTTCCATGAGCAGTTCTTC. Protein sequence: CASKPGFHEQFF.

The chain links TRBV4-3 to TRBJ1-3, with a weak D call TRBD1 (5 bases). Germline loops: CDR1 LGHNA, CDR2 YSLEER. Trimming took off 2 bases at V and 0 bases at J, with 14 bases between the two ends. The CDR3 sequence is 17 residues long. CDR3 nucleotides: TGCGCCAGCAGCCAAATACCGGGACTCATCTCTGGAAACACCATATATTTT. This translates into CASSQIPGLISGNTIYF.

This clone was picked up one time. The V gene is TRBV27, the J gene TRBJ1-5, with D unresolved. Germline V gene lookup returns CDR1 MNHEY and CDR2 SMNVEV (reference sequence). This CDR3 has 12 amino acids. The V end lost 4 bases, the J end lost 6 bases, and 7 bases lay between the germline ends. The CDR3 DNA reads TGTGCCAGCAGTTCAAACAGTCAGCCCCAGCATTTT. Protein: CASSSNSQPQHF.

This chain uses TRBV5-1 with TRBJ1-1; D call uncertain. CDR1 SGHRS and CDR2 YFSETQ come from the germline V gene. V was cut by 5 bases and J by 2 bases, with 13 bases left in between. The CDR3 has 14 amino acids. As DNA, the CDR3 is TGCGCCAGCAGGAGGGAGGCCTTTAACACTGAAGCTTTCTTT. Amino acids: CASRREAFNTEAFF.

This clone is a singleton in its sample. The V gene is TRBV4-3, the J gene TRBJ2-5; 10 bases map to TRBD1. Germline assignment: CDR1 LGHNA and CDR2 YSLEER. V shed 1 base, J shed 4 bases, and the junction held 6 bases outside the gene matches. The CDR3 has 16 residues. The CDR3 region has the DNA TGCGCCAGCAGCCAAGTTGGGACAGGGGTTCGAGAGACCCAGTACTTC. This sequence encodes CASSQVGTGVRETQYF.

The genes are TRBV27 and TRBJ1-5; 7 positions match TRBD1. Losses at the gene ends were 5 bases for V and 7 bases for J; bases not matched to a gene: 8. The CDR3 is 14 residues long. Germline CDR1 MNHEY, CDR2 SMNVEV (reference sequence). The CDR3 region is CASSIRDRVQPQHF. The CDR3 nucleotides read TGTGCCAGCAGTATCCGGGACAGAGTACAGCCCCAGCATTTT.

This chain links TRBV3-1 (or the pseudogene TRBV3-2) with TRBJ1-5; 8 positions agree with TRBD1. This CDR3 contains 18 residues. Trimming took 1 base from V and 4 from J; bases not matched to a gene: 12. Per germline, CDR1 LGHDT and CDR2 YNNKEL (reference sequence). The CDR3 DNA follows: TGTGCCAGCAGCCAAGGCCAGTCAGGGGGCATAAGGAATCAGCCCCAGCATTTT. Protein sequence: CASSQGQSGGIRNQPQHF.

This rearrangement joins TRBV6-5 to TRBJ1-1; TRBD1 aligns across 7 bases. CDR3 length equals 14 residues. Per the germline V gene, CDR1 is MNHEY and CDR2 is SVGAGI. The ends lost 6 bases at V and 5 bases at J; junction bases unmatched: 9. CDR3 in amino acids: CASRVSGGETEAFF. The DNA for the CDR3 is TGTGCCAGCAGGGTGTCAGGGGGAGAAACTGAAGCTTTCTTT.

The chain employs TRBV6-5 and TRBJ1-3; D call uncertain. The CDR3 length is 12 residues. Germline CDR1 is MNHEY and CDR2 is SVGAGI. The germline V and J ends were trimmed by 6 bases and 8 bases, with 11 bases remaining between them. DNA for the CDR3: TGTGCCAGCAGCGGAGGTGAGGACACCATATATTTT. Translation gives CASSGGEDTIYF.

This rearrangement joins TRBV5-6 to TRBJ1-2; TRBD1 matches 7 bases. Germline trimming cut 0 bases from V and 3 bases from J; bases unmatched to any gene: 5. From germline, CDR1 is SGHDT and CDR2 YYEEEE. The CDR3 covers 15 residues. The CDR3 is CASSLESRGYYGYTF. The CDR3 DNA reads as TGTGCCAGCAGCTTGGAAAGCAGGGGGTACTATGGCTACACCTTC. Full variable domain (remainder filled in from reference TRBV5-6 and TRBJ1-2): DAGVTQSPTHLIKTRGQQVTLRCSPKSGHDTVSWYQQALGQGPQFIFQYYEEEERQRGNFPDRFSGHQFPNYSSELNVNALLLGDSALYLCASSLESRGYYGYTFGSGTRLTVV.

V and J are TRBV11-2 and TRBJ1-2; D unclear. The CDR3 sequence is 13 residues long. Deletions cut 1 base from V and 6 bases from J, with 9 bases between. CDR1 is SGHAT and CDR2 is FQNNGV in the germline V gene. This CDR3 is CASSLGRLDGYTF. CDR3 DNA sequence: TGTGCCAGCAGCTTAGGCAGGCTGGATGGCTACACCTTC.

The chain uses TRBV19 and TRBJ1-6; tentative D call: TRBD1 (5 bases). CDR3 length: 17 residues. Germline CDR1 reads LNHDA; CDR2 reads SQIVND (reference sequence). V lost 2 bases and J 7 bases, leaving 18 bases between the germline ends. The CDR3 protein is CASSIPRGRSTNSPLHF. CDR3 bases: TGTGCCAGTAGTATACCGCGGGGCAGGTCGACAAATTCACCCCTCCACTTT.

The chain is built from TRBV5-4 and TRBJ1-5; D is perhaps TRBD1 (5 bases). Germline V gene data show CDR1 as SGHNT and CDR2 as YYREEE (reference sequence). Deletions cut 4 bases from V and 4 bases from J, with 21 bases between. The CDR3 contains 17 residues. The CDR3 DNA sequence: TGTGCCAGCAGCCGGAAACTAAAGGGGTTGTGGAATCAGCCCCAGCATTTT. Its protein is CASSRKLKGLWNQPQHF.

This rearrangement joins TRBV6-5 to TRBJ1-2; 8 bases map to TRBD1. V was pared by 2 bases and J by 3 bases, with 5 bases of the junction left unmatched. Germline V gene lookup returns CDR1 MNHEY and CDR2 SVGAGI. CDR3 size: 15 residues. In DNA form, the CDR3 reads TGTGCCAGCAGTTACCGCAGGGGGCTCGACTATGGCTACACCTTC. Its protein is CASSYRRGLDYGYTF.

J is TRBJ1-6 and V is TRBV7-2; a possible D gene is TRBD1 (6 bases). Trimming left V 3 bases short and J 10 bases short, with 16 bases between. Germline values: CDR1 SGHTA, CDR2 FQGNSA. There are 15 residues in the CDR3. The CDR3 region has the DNA TGTGCCAGCAGCTTCCCACGGACAGTTAGGTCACCCCTCCACTTT. Its protein product is CASSFPRTVRSPLHF.

The genes are TRBV2 and TRBJ1-6; 7 bases fit TRBD1. Trimming at V came to 7 bases and at J to 7 bases, leaving 7 bases not matched to a gene. The germline V gene has CDR1 SNHLY and CDR2 FYNNEI. This CDR3 has 14 residues. The CDR3 DNA sequence: TGTGCCAGCACCCTAACAGGGGACAATTCACCCCTCCACTTT. Amino acids: CASTLTGDNSPLHF.

The V gene is TRBV10-1, the J gene TRBJ1-4, with a possible D match to TRBD1 (5 bases). V dropped 2 bases and J dropped 8 bases, with 9 bases sitting between them. Germline V lookup: CDR1 WNHNN, CDR2 SYGVQD (reference sequence). There are 13 residues in the CDR3. The CDR3 DNA sequence: TGCGCCAGCAGTGAGACAGGAGTGGAAAAACTGTTTTTT. Encoded protein: CASSETGVEKLFF.

The rearrangement joins TRBV5-5 to TRBJ1-1, with unresolved D. Germline V CDR1 and CDR2: SGHKS, YYEKEE (reference sequence). The V gene lost 2 bases and the J gene lost 1 base, with 9 bases spanning the gap. The CDR3 has 14 residues. In DNA form, the CDR3 reads TGTGCCAGCAGCTTAAGCGCCCAGAACACTGAAGCTTTCTTT. Translation gives CASSLSAQNTEAFF.

The chain carries TRBV3-1 (or the pseudogene TRBV3-2) and TRBJ2-2; 8 positions match TRBD2. The CDR3 runs to 15 residues. Germline V gene sequence: CDR1 LGHDT, CDR2 YNNKEL (reference sequence). Trimming took 4 bases from V and 5 from J; bases not matched to a gene: 6. CDR3 sequence (DNA): TGTGCCAGCAGCCCGCTACGGGGGGGGACCGGGGAGCTGTTTTTT. Amino acids: CASSPLRGGTGELFF.

The chain is built from TRBV4-3 and TRBJ1-1; no clear D gene. The V end lost 1 base, the J end lost 3 bases, and 9 bases lay between the germline ends. The CDR3 spans 14 residues. Germline V gene lookup returns CDR1 LGHNA and CDR2 YSLEER. The DNA of the CDR3 is TGCGCCAGCAGCCAAGGCTCCGGGGACACTGAAGCTTTCTTT. This sequence encodes CASSQGSGDTEAFF.